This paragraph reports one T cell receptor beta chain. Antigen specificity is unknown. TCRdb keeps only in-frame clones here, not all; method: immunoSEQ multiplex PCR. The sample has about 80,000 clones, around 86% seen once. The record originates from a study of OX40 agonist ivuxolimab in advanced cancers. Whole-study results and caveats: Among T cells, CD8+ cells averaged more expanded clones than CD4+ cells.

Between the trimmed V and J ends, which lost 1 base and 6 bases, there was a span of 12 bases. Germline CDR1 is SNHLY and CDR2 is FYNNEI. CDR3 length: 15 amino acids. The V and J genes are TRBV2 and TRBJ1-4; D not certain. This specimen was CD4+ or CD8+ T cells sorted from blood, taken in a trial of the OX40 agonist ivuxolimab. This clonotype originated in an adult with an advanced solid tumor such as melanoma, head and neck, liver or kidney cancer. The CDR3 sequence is CASSEGRTSYEKLFF. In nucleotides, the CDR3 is TGTGCCAGCAGTGAAGGAAGGACTTCATATGAAAAACTGTTTTTT.